This entry describes one T cell receptor beta chain. Authors' analysis steps: Using reference gene primer amplification, nucleated cell counts were estimated. Assay used: immunoSEQ multiplex PCR; TCRdb lists only in-frame clones, some missing. That table supplies the V and J calls and clone size; D and trimming were determined from the DNA. Among hundreds of thousands of clones listed, 88% were seen once. These data belong to a study of blood T cell repertoires in COVID-19. Overall study: There were acute and convalescent COVID-19 samples, and they came from the United States, Italy and Spain. T cells, B-cell-depleted T cells, or PBMCs supplied cDNA or gDNA.

After removal of 6 bases from V and 5 bases from J, the junction contained 6 bases not matched to a gene. CDR1 is SQVTM and CDR2 is ANQGSEA in the germline V gene. The length of the CDR3 is 13 residues. The sequenced material came from peripheral blood. V usage is TRBV29-1 and J usage is TRBJ1-2; 10 bases align to TRBD1. This receptor was taken from a woman aged 45-65 years with COVID-19, enrolled during active disease. The CDR3 bases are TGCAGCGTCCTTTGGGACAGGGGTTATGGCTACACCTTC. As protein: CSVLWDRGYGYTF.